What follows are 31 T cell receptor beta chains derived from one specimen sequenced in a study of T cell responses to AZD1222 COVID-19 vaccine (dated by TCRdb to about 2021). The sample's time point label, decoded: about 28 days (+/-7) after the second vaccine dose. Libraries were prepared through the immunoSEQ multiplex PCR assay. What TCRdb holds here is the immuneACCESS table cut down to in-frame rearrangements. Part of the clones is not present; checked against another copy, under half of the missing clones reflect an unresolved V gene, and the others are unexplained. This sample is represented by around 110,000 clones; 90% of them were singletons. The ten most abundant clones make up around 8% of the sample. The specimen was peripheral blood, collected 28 days after the second AZD1222 dose. Receptors originate from an adult who received the AZD1222 COVID-19 vaccine.

In its sample, this clone was seen once. V is TRBV7-2 and J is TRBJ2-7; TRBD1 aligns across 7 bases. In germline, CDR1 is SGHTA, CDR2 FQGNSA. There are 14 residues in the CDR3. V was pared by 5 bases and J by 6 bases, with 10 bases of the junction left unmatched. The DNA for the CDR3 is TGTGCCAGCAGCGTAAACACAGGGGTCGTCGAGCAGTACTTC. It translates to CASSVNTGVVEQYF.

The gene calls are TRBV30 and TRBJ1-6, with D possibly matching TRBD1 (5 bases). V was cut by 3 bases and J by 5 bases, with 8 bases left in between. Looked up from germline, CDR1 is GTSNPN and CDR2 is SVGIG (reference sequence). The CDR3 runs to 13 residues. CDR3 sequence (DNA): TGTGCCTGGAGCAGGGTGGATAATTCACCCCTCCACTTT. Its protein product is CAWSRVDNSPLHF.

The V call is TRBV2, the J call TRBJ1-2; 10 bases fit TRBD1. This CDR3 is 16 amino acids long. The J segment lost 7 bases and the V segment lost 2 bases, leaving 10 bases of the junction unmatched. CDR1 and CDR2 from the germline V gene are SNHLY and FYNNEI. The CDR3 bases are TGTGCCAGCAGTGAAACTAGGGGACAGGGGCCTCGTGGCTACACCTTC. Translation gives CASSETRGQGPRGYTF.

DNA of the CDR3: TGTGCCAGCAGCTTATCGAGCAATGAGCAGTTCTTC. Protein sequence: CASSLSSNEQFF. V is TRBV11-2 and J is TRBJ2-1; the D is unclear. The CDR3 runs to 12 residues. Germline V CDR1 and CDR2: SGHAT, FQNNGV. Between the trimmed V and J ends, which lost 2 bases and 6 bases, there was a span of 5 bases.

Judged by abundance, this clone is medium-sized. V is TRBV6-2 or TRBV6-3 and J is TRBJ2-7; 8 nucleotides match TRBD1. The V and J ends lost 2 bases and 6 bases, in that order; junction bases with no gene match: 6. The CDR3 consists of 14 residues. Germline CDR1 MNHEY, CDR2 SVGEGT. The CDR3 loop is CASSYTDRGSEQYF. The CDR3 nucleotides are TGTGCCAGCAGTTACACCGACAGGGGAAGCGAGCAGTACTTC.

This clone has a single count. The chain recombines TRBV18 with TRBJ1-4; D is possibly TRBD1 (5 bases). CDR3 length: 14 residues. CDR1 is KGHSH, CDR2 LQKENI, per germline. V lost 6 bases and J lost 5, with 13 bases in between. CDR3 nucleotides: TGTGCCAGCTCCCACGGAGAGGGGAATGAAAAACTGTTTTTT. It specifies CASSHGEGNEKLFF. Combining the CDR3 with reference TRBV18 and TRBJ1-4 gives the whole variable domain NAGVMQNPRHLVRRRGQEARLRCSPMKGHSHVYWYRQLPEEGLKFMVYLQKENIIDESGMPKERFSAEFPKEGPSILRIQQVVRGDSAAYFCASSHGEGNEKLFFGSGTQLSVL.

The V and J genes are TRBV6-2 or TRBV6-3 and TRBJ1-5, with D hard to call. V lost 6 bases and J 0 bases, leaving 6 bases between the germline ends. The CDR3 consists of 13 residues. CDR1 and CDR2 from the germline V gene are MNHEY and SVGEGT. CDR3 sequence reads: CASSTYSNQPQHF. CDR3 in DNA: TGTGCCAGCAGCACTTATAGCAATCAGCCCCAGCATTTT.

This chain uses TRBV24-1 with TRBJ2-3; D remains ambiguous. V lost 9 bases and J 3 bases, leaving 12 bases between the germline ends. Per germline, CDR1 KGHDR and CDR2 SFDVKD. The CDR3 contains 13 residues. CDR3 sequence: CATLDPLTDTQYF. CDR3 coding DNA: TGTGCCACCTTGGACCCCTTGACAGATACGCAGTATTTT.

The genes are TRBV9 and TRBJ1-1, with D possibly matching TRBD1 (5 bases). The CDR3 consists of 16 residues. V was shortened by 0 bases and J by 2 bases, with 14 bases between the two germline ends. Looked up from germline, CDR1 is SGDLS and CDR2 is YYNGEE. CDR3 in amino acids: CASSVASVGVNTEAFF. CDR3 nucleotide sequence: TGTGCCAGCAGCGTAGCTAGTGTGGGGGTAAACACTGAAGCTTTCTTT.

The chain is built from TRBV11-1 and TRBJ2-1, with D uncertain. From germline, CDR1 is SGHAT and CDR2 FQDESV (reference sequence). The length of the CDR3 is 13 residues. V was shortened by 0 bases and J by 4 bases, with 4 bases between the two germline ends. The CDR3 nucleotides are TGTGCCAGCAGCTTAGCACGGTACAATGAGCAGTTCTTC. Translating it yields CASSLARYNEQFF.

The chain links TRBV6-6 to TRBJ1-2; D call uncertain. V shed 2 bases and J shed 3 bases, with 4 bases lying between them. CDR3 length: 12 amino acids. Per germline, CDR1 MNHNY and CDR2 SVGAGI (reference sequence). The CDR3 reads CASSYRHYGYTF. CDR3 nucleotides: TGTGCCAGCAGTTACAGGCACTATGGCTACACCTTC.

The rearrangement uses TRBV4-1 and TRBJ1-1; D gene unclear. The CDR3 totals 14 residues. Germline V gene sequence: CDR1 MGHRA, CDR2 YSYEKL. Trimming removed 3 bases from V and 1 base from J, with 9 bases in between. This CDR3 reads CASSHPDGNTEAFF. Written as DNA, the CDR3 is TGCGCCAGCAGCCACCCGGACGGGAACACTGAAGCTTTCTTT.

This chain connects TRBV6-5 to TRBJ2-3, with 8 bases identical to TRBD2. This CDR3 comprises 15 residues. The ends lost 2 bases at V and 1 base at J; junction bases unmatched: 2. CDR1 is MNHEY and CDR2 is SVGAGI in the germline V gene. In DNA, the CDR3 is TGTGCCAGCAGTTACGGTAGCGGGGGCACAGATACGCAGTATTTT. Its protein is CASSYGSGGTDTQYF.

The J gene is TRBJ1-2, the V gene TRBV19; TRBD1 matches at 8 bases. CDR3 length equals 15 residues. The J segment lost 0 bases and the V segment lost 9 bases, leaving 9 bases of the junction unmatched. CDR1 and CDR2 from the germline V gene are LNHDA and SQIVND (reference sequence). CDR3 DNA: TGTGCCAGCTCAGCCAGGGGGCCGGCTAACTATGGCTACACCTTC. Its protein is CASSARGPANYGYTF.

This chain links TRBV19 with TRBJ2-7; D possibly matches TRBD1 or TRBD2 (5 bases each). This CDR3 spans 14 amino acids. The germline CDR1 and CDR2 sequences are LNHDA and SQIVND (reference sequence). V was shortened by 5 bases and J by 4 bases, with 15 bases between the two germline ends. This CDR3 is CASSPPGRVYEQYF. For the CDR3, the DNA is TGTGCCAGTAGTCCTCCGGGGCGCGTGTACGAGCAGTACTTC.

The chain couples TRBV4-2 to TRBJ1-4; 7 bases line up with TRBD1. Germline-derived CDR1 and CDR2 are LGHNA and YNFKEQ. Losses at the gene ends were 1 base for V and 2 bases for J; bases not matched to a gene: 1. The CDR3 runs to 15 residues. CDR3 coding DNA: TGTGCCAGCAGCCAAGTGGGACAGACTAATGAAAAACTGTTTTTT. Amino acid sequence: CASSQVGQTNEKLFF.

The chain combines TRBV14 with TRBJ2-5; D is uncertain. This CDR3 has 13 residues. Germline assignment: CDR1 SGHDN and CDR2 FVKESK. Trimming took 4 bases from V and 3 from J, leaving 9 bases between them. The chain's CDR3 is CASSPYWEETQYF. The CDR3 DNA reads as TGTGCCAGCAGCCCTTACTGGGAAGAGACCCAGTACTTC.

In DNA form, the CDR3 reads TGTGCCAGCAGCTTAGGAGCGGGGCTCACAGATACGCAGTATTTT. As protein: CASSLGAGLTDTQYF. The V gene is TRBV7-2, the J gene TRBJ2-3; 7 bases agree with TRBD2. Trimming removed 1 base from V and 2 bases from J; junction bases left unmatched: 3. CDR1 is SGHTA, CDR2 FQGNSA, per germline. The CDR3 is made up of 15 amino acids.

This chain connects TRBV6-2 or TRBV6-3 to TRBJ2-1; 13 nucleotides align to TRBD2. Germline V CDR1 and CDR2: MNHEY, SVGEGT. The junction had 11 bases not matched to a gene; V was cut back by 6 bases and J by 0 bases. The CDR3 is 19 residues long. The CDR3 nucleotides are TGTGCCAGCAGATACAAGACTAGCGGGGGGCCCCTCTCCTACAATGAGCAGTTCTTC. It encodes CASRYKTSGGPLSYNEQFF.

The V and J genes are TRBV18 and TRBJ1-1, with D tentatively TRBD1 (5 bases). The length of the CDR3 is 13 residues. Germline-derived CDR1 and CDR2 are KGHSH and LQKENI. The ends were cut back, 5 bases at V and 6 bases at J, with 13 bases in the middle. Here the CDR3 reads CASSTRDFPEAFF. For the CDR3, the DNA is TGTGCCAGCTCAACACGGGACTTTCCTGAAGCTTTCTTT. Full variable domain (missing parts from reference TRBV18 and TRBJ1-1): NAGVMQNPRHLVRRRGQEARLRCSPMKGHSHVYWYRQLPEEGLKFMVYLQKENIIDESGMPKERFSAEFPKEGPSILRIQQVVRGDSAAYFCASSTRDFPEAFFGQGTRLTVV.

The chain has TRBV29-1 and TRBJ1-2; unclear D gene. Germline V gene sequence: CDR1 SQVTM, CDR2 ANQGSEA. The CDR3 is 14 amino acids. Between the trimmed V and J ends, which lost 6 bases and 4 bases, there was a span of 18 bases. The CDR3, as DNA: TGCAGCGTGGATCTAACCGGACGGAGCTATGGCTACACCTTC. It specifies CSVDLTGRSYGYTF. Supplemented by reference TRBV29-1 and TRBJ1-2, the full variable domain reads SAVISQKPSRDICQRGTSLTIQCQVDSQVTMMFWYRQQPGQSLTLIATANQGSEATYESGFVIDKFPISRPNLTFSTLTVSNMSPEDSSIYLCSVDLTGRSYGYTFGSGTRLTVV.

This chain connects TRBV2 to TRBJ1-3; D remains unclear. V was trimmed by 3 bases and J by 4 bases, leaving 13 bases between them. CDR1 and CDR2 (germline): SNHLY, FYNNEI. This CDR3 has 15 amino acids. CDR3 protein: CASSDFGIAGNTIYF. The CDR3 DNA is TGTGCCAGCAGTGATTTCGGTATTGCGGGAAACACCATATATTTT.

The genes are TRBV18 and TRBJ2-5; 8 nucleotides match TRBD2. In germline, CDR1 is KGHSH, CDR2 LQKENI. Trimming took 5 bases from V and 1 from J; bases not matched to a gene: 6. This CDR3 comprises 15 residues. Here the CDR3 reads CASSTTTSGQETQYF. The DNA of the CDR3 is TGTGCCAGCTCAACAACTACTAGCGGCCAAGAGACCCAGTACTTC.

The chain joins TRBV10-2 to TRBJ2-1, with 10 bases lining up with TRBD1. There are 17 residues in the CDR3. Trimming removed 6 bases from V and 5 bases from J; junction bases left unmatched: 13. Germline V gives CDR1 WSHSY, CDR2 SAAADI. The CDR3: CASRGAPGTGEHNEQFF. The CDR3 DNA reads as TGCGCCAGCAGGGGGGCCCCCGGGACAGGGGAACACAATGAGCAGTTCTTC.

The V gene is TRBV3-1 (or the pseudogene TRBV3-2), the J gene TRBJ2-3, with 8 nucleotides matching TRBD1. The CDR3 runs 15 residues. Germline V gives CDR1 LGHDT, CDR2 YNNKEL (reference sequence). The ends lost 3 bases at V and 2 bases at J; junction bases unmatched: 4. This CDR3 is CASSHYRGDTDTQYF. In nucleotides, the CDR3 is TGTGCCAGCAGCCACTACAGGGGGGACACAGATACGCAGTATTTT.

This chain joins TRBV11-2 and TRBJ1-2; 7 bases fit TRBD1. Per germline, CDR1 SGHAT and CDR2 FQNNGV. The V gene end was trimmed by 1 base and the J gene end by 9 bases; junction bases not matched to a gene: 5. The length of the CDR3 is 13 residues. CDR3 nucleotide sequence: TGTGCCAGCAGCTTAGGAGACAGGGTACGCTACACCTTC. Its translation: CASSLGDRVRYTF.

The V call is TRBV4-2, the J call TRBJ2-5, with 11 bases identical to TRBD2. The CDR3 has 15 residues. Trimming removed 3 bases from V and 2 bases from J; junction bases left unmatched: 2. Germline CDR1 reads LGHNA; CDR2 reads YNFKEQ. The CDR3 spells CASSQGLAVQETQYF. The CDR3 nucleotides read TGTGCCAGCAGCCAGGGACTAGCGGTTCAAGAGACCCAGTACTTC.

J is TRBJ1-1 and V is TRBV10-3; the D gene is possibly TRBD1 (5 bases). Germline lookup yields CDR1 ENHRY and CDR2 SYGVKD. V shed 4 bases and J shed 11 bases, with 14 bases lying between them. The CDR3 consists of 12 residues. CDR3 loop: CAISAGRAGAFF. DNA for the CDR3: TGTGCCATCAGTGCGGGCAGGGCGGGTGCTTTCTTT.

The genes are TRBV12-3 or TRBV12-4 and TRBJ2-7; possible D gene TRBD1, 5 bases. The CDR3 is 13 amino acids. Trimming took 5 bases from V and 3 from J, leaving 11 bases between them. The CDR3 protein is CASSRDQGYEQYF. As DNA, the CDR3 is TGTGCCAGCAGTCGAGACCAGGGCTACGAGCAGTACTTC.

The CDR3 region has the DNA TGTGCCGGGTCGCGGACAGGGGACTACGAGCAGTACTTC. Translation: CAGSRTGDYEQYF. The chain combines TRBV18 with TRBJ2-7; 9 positions match TRBD1. Germline V gene data show CDR1 as KGHSH and CDR2 as LQKENI. Trimming took 11 bases from V and 3 from J; bases not matched to a gene: 8. The CDR3 is made up of 13 amino acids.

This sequence joins TRBV7-8 and TRBJ2-6, with D hard to call. Trimming took 1 base from V and 0 from J, leaving 4 bases between them. This CDR3 comprises 15 residues. CDR1 SGHVS and CDR2 FQNEAQ come from the germline V gene. The CDR3 sequence is CASSLGVSGANVLTF. The CDR3 nucleotides are TGTGCCAGCAGCTTAGGTGTCTCTGGGGCCAACGTCCTGACTTTC.